A single sample gave rise to the 7 T cell receptor beta chains below, sequenced in a study of blood T cell repertoires in COVID-19. This table comes from immunoSEQ multiplex PCR, and its TCRdb copy is limited to in-frame clones, with some not included. The sample includes tens of thousands of clones, 87% seen only once; the top ten take roughly 15%. The sequenced sample consisted of peripheral blood. These receptors came from a male donor with acute or convalescent COVID-19.

CDR3 amino acids: CASSTPTGYGYTF. CDR3 bases: TGTGCCAGCTCAACCCCAACAGGCTATGGCTACACCTTC. The gene calls are TRBV18 and TRBJ1-2; TRBD1 might be the D (5 bases). V was pared by 5 bases and J by 4 bases, with 11 bases between. CDR1 and CDR2 from the germline V gene are KGHSH and LQKENI. This CDR3 spans 13 amino acids.

This clone was observed a few times. The rearrangement uses TRBV2 and TRBJ1-1; 8 positions agree with TRBD1. CDR1 is SNHLY and CDR2 is FYNNEI in the germline V gene. This CDR3 has 18 amino acids. Unmatched junction bases numbered 13, after V lost 2 bases and J lost 2 bases. Written as DNA, the CDR3 is TGTGCCAGCAGTGAAAACCGACAGGGGACCAATATCAACACTGAAGCTTTCTTT. Residues: CASSENRQGTNINTEAFF.

The chain recombines TRBV24-1 with TRBJ2-2; 10 nucleotides line up with TRBD2. Trimming cost V 10 bases and J 3 bases; bases outside gene matches: 7. The CDR3 runs 15 residues. CDR1 KGHDR and CDR2 SFDVKD come from the germline V gene. The DNA for the CDR3 is TGTGCCACACAGCGGGGGGGCCGGGACACCGGGGAGCTGTTTTTT. It specifies CATQRGGRDTGELFF.

This chain links TRBV6-2 or TRBV6-3 with TRBJ1-1; 10 positions agree with TRBD1. V dropped 4 bases and J dropped 8; count of bases not matched to a gene: 4. CDR1 MNHEY and CDR2 SVGEGT come from the germline V gene. The CDR3 loop spans 13 amino acids. CDR3 loop: CASSFDRGREAFF. Here the CDR3 DNA reads TGTGCCAGCAGTTTCGACAGGGGGCGAGAAGCTTTCTTT.

This chain joins TRBV11-2 and TRBJ2-1; D may be TRBD2 (5 bases). The CDR3 runs to 15 residues. Trimming took off 5 bases at V and 5 bases at J, with 16 bases between the two ends. CDR1 and CDR2 from the germline V gene are SGHAT and FQNNGV. The CDR3 protein is CASSQGMVRDNEQFF. CDR3 DNA sequence: TGTGCCAGCAGCCAAGGGATGGTGCGGGACAATGAGCAGTTCTTC.

The rearrangement uses TRBV28 and TRBJ1-3; 10 nucleotides line up with TRBD1. V shed 4 bases, J shed 3 bases, and the junction held 6 bases outside the gene matches. This CDR3 has 16 residues. Germline CDR1 and CDR2: MDHEN and SYDVKM. In nucleotides, the CDR3 is TGTGCCAGCAGTTGGGACAGGGGAGGAATTGGAAACACCATATATTTT. Its translation is CASSWDRGGIGNTIYF. Variable domain in full (rest from reference TRBV28 and TRBJ1-3): DVKVTQSSRYLVKRTGEKVFLECVQDMDHENMFWYRQDPGLGLRLIYFSYDVKMKEKGDIPEGYSVSREKKERFSLILESASTNQTSMYLCASSWDRGGIGNTIYFGEGSWLTVV.

This sequence joins TRBV10-3 and TRBJ2-2; D is perhaps TRBD2 (6 bases). V was clipped by 7 bases and J by 6 bases, with 15 bases between them. Germline CDR1 is ENHRY and CDR2 is SYGVKD. The CDR3 covers 14 residues. CDR3 loop: CAITTRPGAGELFF. In nucleotides, the CDR3 is TGTGCCATCACTACCCGTCCGGGGGCCGGGGAGCTGTTTTTT.